The rows below give T cell receptor beta chains drawn from one sample of a study of metastatic and nonmetastatic thyroid tumors. With MiXCR, TCRdb reprocessed the PCR reads. The sample lists 35,000 to 40,000 clones, 25% to 30% occurring once. The sequencing sample was made of blood. The source of these receptors is a male donor with papillary thyroid cancer or a benign thyroid nodule (not recorded which). Some clones in this sample may be carry-over from other donors' samples. Each CDR3 is given with its conserved first and last residue. The order of the fields is V gene, D gene, J gene, clone size, CDR3 protein, CDR3 DNA. D genes are given only for firm matches. Rows give clone size only sometimes, using once, few, many, or a class for an expanded clone.

v_gene: TRBV20-1
d_gene: TRBD2
j_gene: TRBJ2-7
abundance: few
CDR3aa: CSARDLGGSGYEQYF
CDR3nt: TGCAGTGCTAGAGATCTGGGCGGGAGTGGGTACGAGCAGTACTTC

v_gene: TRBV20-1
d_gene: -
j_gene: TRBJ2-7
abundance: -
CDR3aa: CSAKWGTYEQYF
CDR3nt: TGCAGTGCTAAATGGGGGACCTACGAGCAGTACTTC

v_gene: TRBV28
d_gene: TRBD1
j_gene: TRBJ1-5
abundance: few
CDR3aa: CASRTTGGDQPQHF
CDR3nt: TGTGCCAGCAGGACGACAGGGGGCGATCAGCCCCAGCATTTT

v_gene: TRBV4-1
d_gene: TRBD2
j_gene: TRBJ2-5
abundance: many
CDR3aa: CASSQEIRLAATKLETQYF
CDR3nt: TGCGCCAGCAGCCAAGAAATACGACTAGCGGCTACAAAGTTAGAGACCCAGTACTTC

v_gene: TRBV20-1
d_gene: -
j_gene: TRBJ1-2
abundance: medium-sized
CDR3aa: CSHFPWNYGYTF
CDR3nt: TGCAGCCACTTCCCCTGGAACTATGGCTACACCTTC

v_gene: TRBV7-3
d_gene: TRBD2
j_gene: TRBJ2-1
abundance: -
CDR3aa: CASSLSGSRINEQFF
CDR3nt: TGTGCCAGCAGCCTGAGCGGGAGTCGGATTAATGAGCAGTTCTTC

v_gene: TRBV10-2
d_gene: -
j_gene: TRBJ2-7
abundance: few
CDR3aa: CASSEFRDYSYEQYF
CDR3nt: TGCGCCAGCAGTGAGTTCCGGGATTACTCCTACGAGCAGTACTTC

v_gene: TRBV19
d_gene: -
j_gene: TRBJ1-5
abundance: few
CDR3aa: CASSIYEGEPQHF
CDR3nt: TGTGCCAGTAGTATCTATGAAGGGGAGCCCCAGCATTTT

v_gene: TRBV19
d_gene: -
j_gene: TRBJ1-1
abundance: many
CDR3aa: CASRRHGEAFF
CDR3nt: TGTGCCAGTAGGCGACACGGTGAAGCTTTCTTT

v_gene: TRBV19
d_gene: -
j_gene: TRBJ1-4
abundance: few
CDR3aa: CASRASEKLFF
CDR3nt: TGTGCCAGTAGAGCAAGCGAAAAACTGTTTTTT

v_gene: TRBV4-1
d_gene: -
j_gene: TRBJ2-3
abundance: many
CDR3aa: CASSQGERGYTDTQYF
CDR3nt: TGCGCCAGCAGCCAAGGTGAAAGGGGATATACAGATACGCAGTATTTT

v_gene: TRBV4-3
d_gene: -
j_gene: TRBJ2-3
abundance: once
CDR3aa: CASSQGDGWGTDTQYF
CDR3nt: TGCGCCAGCAGCCAAGGGGACGGATGGGGCACAGATACGCAGTATTTT

v_gene: TRBV7-8
d_gene: -
j_gene: TRBJ1-3
abundance: few
CDR3aa: CASSLGVEEYGNTIYF
CDR3nt: TGTGCCAGTAGCTTAGGAGTCGAGGAGTACGGAAACACCATATATTTT

v_gene: TRBV28
d_gene: -
j_gene: TRBJ1-2
abundance: few
CDR3aa: CASRGDTYGYTF
CDR3nt: TGTGCCAGCAGGGGGGACACCTATGGCTACACCTTC

v_gene: TRBV11-2
d_gene: TRBD1
j_gene: TRBJ1-3
abundance: once
CDR3aa: CASSRRDSPSGNTIYF
CDR3nt: TGTGCCAGCAGCCGGAGGGACAGCCCCTCTGGAAACACCATATATTTT

v_gene: TRBV5-1
d_gene: -
j_gene: TRBJ1-4
abundance: -
CDR3aa: CASSLNPAAASSEKLFF
CDR3nt: TGCGCCAGCAGCTTAAACCCGGCGGCAGCCTCCAGCGAAAAACTGTTTTTT

v_gene: TRBV18
d_gene: TRBD1
j_gene: TRBJ2-7
abundance: -
CDR3aa: CASSPQTGEYEQYF
CDR3nt: TGTGCCAGCTCACCACAGACAGGGGAATACGAGCAGTACTTC

v_gene: TRBV11-2
d_gene: TRBD1
j_gene: TRBJ1-1
abundance: -
CDR3aa: CASSLDEDGTGNTEAFF
CDR3nt: TGTGCCAGCAGCTTAGATGAAGACGGGACAGGGAACACTGAAGCTTTCTTT